Listed below are T cell receptor beta chains from one sample, sequenced in a study of PD-L1 blockade in urothelial cancer. The data were produced by immunoSEQ multiplex PCR, yet TCRdb's version contains in-frame clones alone and is incomplete. This sample has some 25,000 clones, with 84% found just once. The source was PBMCs, collected around atezolizumab (anti-PD-L1) treatment. Receptor source: a man between 65 and 79 years old with urothelial cancer. Each CDR3 is given with its conserved first and last residue. A D gene is named only where the DNA matches it firmly. Rows give clone size only sometimes, using once, few, many, or a class for an expanded clone.

TGTGCCAGCAGCTTATCTCGACAGGGCGAGCAGTACTTC,CASSLSRQGEQYF,TRBV11-3,TRBD1,once,TRBJ2-7
TGTGCCAGCAGTGTCTGGCGGGAGGGCGAGACCCAGTACTTC,CASSVWREGETQYF,TRBV2,TRBD2,.,TRBJ2-5
TGTGCCAGCAGCGTAGCCCCCCAGGGATCCCAAGAGACCCAGTACTTC,CASSVAPQGSQETQYF,TRBV9,.,once,TRBJ2-5
TGTGCCAGCAGCTGGAGGCGAGGAGGGGAGTTCTTC,CASSWRRGGEFF,TRBV5-6,.,.,TRBJ2-1
TGCGCCAGCAGTGTAGGACTAGTTCGCGAGCAGTACTTC,CASSVGLVREQYF,TRBV10-2,TRBD2,.,TRBJ2-7
TGCGCCAGCAGCTTGGGGACAGGCTACGAGCAGTACTTC,CASSLGTGYEQYF,TRBV5-1,TRBD1,.,TRBJ2-7
TGTGCCAGCAGCCAAGATGAAGTGAGGCCCGAGCAGTACTTC,CASSQDEVRPEQYF,TRBV14,.,.,TRBJ2-7
TGTGCCAGCAGCTTGTCTCGAAGGGGAGGAATTGCAACTAATGAAAAACTGTTTTTT,CASSLSRRGGIATNEKLFF,TRBV5-6,.,.,TRBJ1-4
TGTGCCATCAGTGAGTCAGGGGACTATAGCAATCAGCCCCAGCATTTT,CAISESGDYSNQPQHF,TRBV10-3,.,.,TRBJ1-5
TGTGCCAGCAGCGTACAGGGGAACACCGGGGAGCTGTTTTTT,CASSVQGNTGELFF,TRBV9,.,.,TRBJ2-2
TGCGCCAGCAGCTTGGCTCCGGAGGGCTATGGCTACACCTTC,CASSLAPEGYGYTF,TRBV5-1,.,.,TRBJ1-2
TGTGCCAGCAGTTTAGCGCGCTCCTGGACAAGCCCAGCCCAATACAATGAGCAGTTCTTC,CASSLARSWTSPAQYNEQFF,TRBV28,.,.,TRBJ2-1
TGTGCCAGTAGTTTCCCGACAGGCAGGACTGAAGCTTTCTTT,CASSFPTGRTEAFF,TRBV19,.,.,TRBJ1-1
TGTGCCAGCTCGGGGACAGGGTACACCGGGGAGCTGTTTTTT,CASSGTGYTGELFF,TRBV18,TRBD1,.,TRBJ2-2
TGTGCCAGCAGCATATCTAGCGGGATTTACGAGCAGTACTTC,CASSISSGIYEQYF,TRBV7-2,TRBD2,.,TRBJ2-7
TGTGCCACCAGCACATCTAGCGGGAGAAATAAGTTCGAGACCCAGTACTTC,CATSTSSGRNKFETQYF,TRBV15,TRBD2,.,TRBJ2-5
TGTGCCAGCAGTGAATATGTACTAGCGGTAGCCAAAAACATTCAGTACTTC,CASSEYVLAVAKNIQYF,TRBV25-1,TRBD2,once,TRBJ2-4
TGTGCCAGCAGTCTCCCGGGGCGGGAGGGGCAAGAGACCCAGTACTTC,CASSLPGREGQETQYF,TRBV28,TRBD2,once,TRBJ2-5
TGCGCCAGCCCCCAGGCAGATACGCAGTATTTT,CASPQADTQYF,TRBV10-2,.,.,TRBJ2-3
TGCGCCAGCAGTCCGGGACTAGCGCGGGAGCTGTTTTTT,CASSPGLARELFF,TRBV10-2,TRBD2,.,TRBJ2-2
TGTGCCAGCAGTCCCGGACACCTGAACACTGAAGCTTTCTTT,CASSPGHLNTEAFF,TRBV6-5,.,.,TRBJ1-1
TGTGCCAGCAGTTTTACAGGATCCTACGAGCAGTACTTC,CASSFTGSYEQYF,TRBV27,.,once,TRBJ2-7
TGCGCCAGCAGCTTGGCCAGCCGGGATGGTGAGCAGTTCTTC,CASSLASRDGEQFF,TRBV5-1,.,.,TRBJ2-1
TGTGCCAGCTCTCGGGACACCTACACTGAAGCTTTCTTT,CASSRDTYTEAFF,TRBV18,.,.,TRBJ1-1
TGTGCCTGGGTGCCGTGGGGCGCGAACACTGAAGCTTTCTTT,CAWVPWGANTEAFF,TRBV30,.,.,TRBJ1-1
TGCAGCGTTGGGACTAGCGGTCCCCTCGGCGAGCAGTACTTC,CSVGTSGPLGEQYF,TRBV29-1,TRBD2,once,TRBJ2-7
TGTGCCAGTAGTATCCGCCCGGGGGGCTACGAGCAGTACTTC,CASSIRPGGYEQYF,TRBV19,TRBD2,.,TRBJ2-7
TGTGCCAGCAGTGAAGAGGGGTGGAGGGCGGGAGTTTACGAGCAGTACTTC,CASSEEGWRAGVYEQYF,TRBV6-1,TRBD2,.,TRBJ2-7
TGTGCCAGCAGCGAAAGCCACGGGTATTCAGATACGCAGTATTTT,CASSESHGYSDTQYF,TRBV5-5,.,.,TRBJ2-3